This T cell receptor (beta chain) was sequenced during a study of blood T cell repertoires in COVID-19. Germline V lookup: CDR1 SGHNT, CDR2 YYREEE (reference sequence). The CDR3 length is 18 residues. After removal of 4 bases from V and 0 bases from J, the junction contained 9 bases not matched to a gene. The authors' processing: It was from reference gene primer amplification that nucleated cell counts were estimated. Here immunoSEQ multiplex PCR was the method, and the copy in TCRdb shows in-frame clones only, minus some. V and J calls and clone size come straight from that table; D and trimming were deduced from the DNA. Of under 200,000 clones in the sample, over 60% were seen once.

This TCR came from a woman aged 80 or over with acute or convalescent COVID-19. Input material: peripheral blood. V and J are TRBV5-4 and TRBJ1-5; TRBD1 agrees at 11 bases. The DNA for the CDR3 is TGTGCCAGCAGCCGGACAGGGGGCCGAGGGGATAGCAATCAGCCCCAGCATTTT. Translation: CASSRTGGRGDSNQPQHF.